Listed below are T cell receptor beta chains from one sample, sequenced in a study of T cells in Graves' hyperthyroidism and ophthalmopathy. One entry per CDR3 protein, called by TCRdb with MiXCR from the multiplex PCR reads. The sample comprises hundreds of thousands of distinct CDR3 sequences, less than 25% of which are singletons, and about 35% rests with the top ten. Source material: blood. The origin of the receptors is a young man with Graves' ophthalmopathy. Each CDR3 is given with its conserved first and last residue. D genes are given only for firm matches. Only part of the rows carry a size: once, few, many, or a class if the clone is expanded.

>TRBV19|TRBJ2-3|NA|NA
TGTGCCAGTAGCCCTCGGGCAGAATTAGCAGATACGCAGTATTTT
CASSPRAELADTQYF
>TRBV11-2|TRBJ1-6|NA|NA
TGTGCCAGCAGCTTAGATAGGGTAGGGCAGTCCTCGAAACCCCTCCACTTT
CASSLDRVGQSSKPLHF
>TRBV20-1|TRBJ2-1|NA|NA
TGCAGTGCTACATCTCCCGGGACTGAATACTACAATGAGCAGTTCTTC
CSATSPGTEYYNEQFF
>TRBV6-1|TRBJ1-4|NA|NA
TGTGCCAGCAGTGAAGCGCTGCGTGCAACTAATGAAAAACTGTTTTTT
CASSEALRATNEKLFF
>TRBV7-2|TRBJ2-5|NA|NA
TGTGCCAGCAGCCAACGGTCTAGCTGGGAGACCCAGTACTTC
CASSQRSSWETQYF
>TRBV19|TRBJ2-1|NA|TRBD2
TGTGCCAGTAGTATAGTACTAGCGGGAGGAGGCAATGAGCAGTTCTTC
CASSIVLAGGGNEQFF
>TRBV27|TRBJ2-3|few|NA
TGTGCCAGCAGTTTGGCGTACGGGGAGGATACGCAGTATTTT
CASSLAYGEDTQYF
>TRBV4-2|TRBJ2-1|once|TRBD2
TGTGCCAGCAGGGCGGGGGGCGAATTCTACAATGAGCAGTTCTTC
CASRAGGEFYNEQFF
>TRBV10-3|TRBJ2-3|few|TRBD2
TGTGCCACCGGGACTAGCGGGACTAGCACAGATACGCAGTATTTT
CATGTSGTSTDTQYF
>TRBV14|TRBJ2-7|NA|NA
TGTGCCAGCAGATCTTGGGGCGAGCAGTACTTC
CASRSWGEQYF
>TRBV12-3/TRBV12-4|TRBJ1-6|few|NA
TGTGCCAGCAGTTTGGCGGATTTTAATTCACCCCTCCACTTT
CASSLADFNSPLHF
>TRBV5-6|TRBJ1-5|few|NA
TGTGCCAGCAGCCCCCTCCCTATTCTAGGGTCGATTGAGGATCAGCCCCAGCATTTT
CASSPLPILGSIEDQPQHF
>TRBV6-1|TRBJ1-1|NA|NA
TGTGCCAGCAGTCGCCGGTCTCCCAAACGGAACACTGAAGCTTTCTTT
CASSRRSPKRNTEAFF
>TRBV12-3/TRBV12-4|TRBJ1-2|many|NA
TGTGCCAGCAGTTTAGTACGGGCCGGCTACACCTTC
CASSLVRAGYTF
>TRBV5-6|TRBJ2-1|NA|NA
TGTGCCAGCAGCTTGAGGGGGGAAGAGCAGTTCTTC
CASSLRGEEQFF
>TRBV7-9|TRBJ2-3|NA|TRBD2
TGTGCCAGCAGCTTGGATTATCTCAGGGAGGGAGATACGCAGTATTTT
CASSLDYLREGDTQYF
>TRBV7-2|TRBJ2-3|many|NA
TGTGCCAGCAGCTCAAGATATGCGGGCTCCTCAGATACGCAGTATTTT
CASSSRYAGSSDTQYF
>TRBV30|TRBJ1-2|many|NA
TGTGCCTGGAGAAGTAACGGAAACTATGGCTACACCTTC
CAWRSNGNYGYTF
>TRBV11-2|TRBJ2-7|many|NA
TGTGCCAGCAGCTTACGGGACCCCCACGAGCAGTACTTC
CASSLRDPHEQYF
>TRBV2|TRBJ1-2|many|TRBD1
TGTGCCAGCAGCCTCCGGGACAGAGGTGGCTACACCTTC
CASSLRDRGGYTF
>TRBV28|TRBJ2-3|many|TRBD2
TGTGCCAGCAGTTTACCGGGACTAGCGGACACAGATACGCAGTATTTT
CASSLPGLADTDTQYF
>TRBV12-5|TRBJ2-2|few|TRBD2
TGTGCTAGTGGTCCCTCCAGCGGGAGTTTCGGGGAGCTGTTTTTT
CASGPSSGSFGELFF
>TRBV7-9|TRBJ1-4|few|TRBD1
TGTGCCATCCCTATAAGGGACAGGCCCTCATGGCGTGAAAAACTGTTTTTT
CAIPIRDRPSWREKLFF
>TRBV6-2/TRBV6-3|TRBJ1-1|few|NA
TGTGCCAGCAGCCTTGTCCCCCGGGGCACTGAAGCTTTCTTT
CASSLVPRGTEAFF
>TRBV7-2|TRBJ2-1|many|TRBD1
TGTGCCAGCACCCCAAAGACAGGGGCGGGAAATGAGCAGTTCTTC
CASTPKTGAGNEQFF
>TRBV14|TRBJ2-3|many|TRBD2
TGTGCCAGCAGCCAAGGGACTAGTGCAGATACGCAGTATTTT
CASSQGTSADTQYF
>TRBV20-1|TRBJ2-1|few|NA
TGCAGTGCTAGAGAGCCAAATGAGCAGTTCTTC
CSAREPNEQFF
>TRBV27|TRBJ2-1|NA|NA
TGTGCCAGCAGAGACGGACCCTACAATGAGCAGTTCTTC
CASRDGPYNEQFF
>TRBV7-2|TRBJ2-3|many|TRBD2
TGTGCCAGCAGCTCTGGGACTAGCGGGGGCTACACAGATACGCAGTATTTT
CASSSGTSGGYTDTQYF
>TRBV5-5|TRBJ1-1|NA|TRBD1
TGTGCCAGCAGCTTAACTCTGGATTTCGGGACAGTTGAAGCTTTCTTT
CASSLTLDFGTVEAFF
>TRBV5-4|TRBJ2-7|few|TRBD1
TGTGCCAGCAGCCGGGGACAGTCAAGGCTCTACGAGCAGTACTTC
CASSRGQSRLYEQYF
>TRBV2|TRBJ2-3|many|TRBD2
TGTGCCAGCAGTCTGACTAGCGGGAGGCCAGATACGCAGTATTTT
CASSLTSGRPDTQYF
>TRBV6-5|TRBJ2-7|few|TRBD1
TGTGCCAGCAGTTACAAGGCCGGGACAGGGGGCTACGAGCAGTACTTC
CASSYKAGTGGYEQYF
>TRBV7-2|TRBJ2-7|NA|NA
TGTGCCAGCACCCCCATCGGGGGGCCGGGAGTCTACGAGCAGTACTTC
CASTPIGGPGVYEQYF
>TRBV6-1|TRBJ2-5|few|NA
TGTGCCAGCACCCGAACGGCTGCCCATCTTACGGAGACCCAGTACTTC
CASTRTAAHLTETQYF
>TRBV20-1|TRBJ2-7|NA|NA
TGCAGTGCTAGAGACAGGAGATCCTACGAGCAGTACTTC
CSARDRRSYEQYF
>TRBV3-1|TRBJ2-5|many|TRBD2
TGTGCCAGCAGCCCTATCTACCCTAGCGGGAGCGACCAAGAGACCCAGTACTTC
CASSPIYPSGSDQETQYF
>TRBV11-2|TRBJ2-5|NA|NA
TGTGCCAGCAGCTTAGATCTCTCCGATTACTACGGGCAGTACTTC
CASSLDLSDYYGQYF
>TRBV7-2|TRBJ2-5|few|NA
TGTGCCAGCAGCTTAGCACATGGCGGTAGGTTGGAGACCCAGTACTTC
CASSLAHGGRLETQYF
>TRBV6-1|TRBJ2-7|many|TRBD1
TGTGCCTGCCGACAGGGTGTTTCCTACGAGCAGTACTTC
CACRQGVSYEQYF
>TRBV5-1|TRBJ1-1|few|TRBD1
TGCGCCAGCAGCTCCACAGGGGGCACTTCAGCTTTCTTT
CASSSTGGTSAFF
>TRBV28|TRBJ1-1|many|TRBD1
TGTGCCAGCAGTCTCCAGGAAGGGACAGGGAGCAACACTGAAGCTTTCTTT
CASSLQEGTGSNTEAFF
>TRBV2|TRBJ2-7|many|NA
TGTGCCAGCACCCAGGGACTCAGCGAGCAGTACTTC
CASTQGLSEQYF
>TRBV20-1|TRBJ2-2|NA|NA
TGCAGTGCTAGAGCCCCTAGTAGCCCCGGGGAGCTGTTTTTT
CSARAPSSPGELFF
>TRBV2|TRBJ1-5|few|NA
TGTGCCAGCAGTCGGGCGGGGATCAATCAGCCCCAGCATTTT
CASSRAGINQPQHF
>TRBV5-1|TRBJ1-1|many|TRBD1
TGCGCCAGCAGCTTTACAGGGGAGGGCACTGAAGCTTTCTTT
CASSFTGEGTEAFF
>TRBV5-1|TRBJ2-1|many|TRBD1
TGCGCCAGCAGCACGGGACAGGCCAACAATGAGCAGTTCTTC
CASSTGQANNEQFF
>TRBV20-1|TRBJ2-7|NA|TRBD1
TGCAGTGCTTGGGACAGGGGGGGGTACGAGCAGTACTTC
CSAWDRGGYEQYF
>TRBV5-1|TRBJ2-4|few|NA
TGCGCCAGCAGCTTGGGAGAGGGGCGGTCCAAAAACATTCAGTACTTC
CASSLGEGRSKNIQYF
>TRBV3-1|TRBJ1-5|many|NA
TGTGCCAGCAGCCACCCTGGGGGGCAGCCCCAGCATTTT
CASSHPGGQPQHF
>TRBV7-9|TRBJ1-2|NA|NA
TGTGCCAGCAGCCCGGGCTCCCCGGGGGACGGCTACACCTTC
CASSPGSPGDGYTF
>TRBV2|TRBJ2-1|many|NA
TGTGCCAGCAGGGAGATACTATACAATGAGCAGTTCTTC
CASREILYNEQFF
>TRBV20-1|TRBJ2-1|few|NA
TGCAGTGCTCTGGAACCCTATGCCGATGAGCAGTTCTTC
CSALEPYADEQFF
>TRBV6-1|TRBJ2-7|few|NA
TGTGCCAGCAGCCCGGTGGTTGGGGGCGCCGAGCAGTACTTC
CASSPVVGGAEQYF
>TRBV6-2/TRBV6-3|TRBJ2-5|NA|TRBD2
TGTGCCAGCAGTTTCCGACTAGCGGGAACAGAGACCCAGTACTTC
CASSFRLAGTETQYF
>TRBV28|TRBJ2-7|few|NA
TGTGCCAGCAGAGGGTACAGCTCCTACGAGCAGTACTTC
CASRGYSSYEQYF
>TRBV7-6|TRBJ1-5|NA|NA
TGTGCCAGCAGCTTCATCGAACGCCCGCCATGGGTTTACCAGCCCCAGCATTTT
CASSFIERPPWVYQPQHF
>TRBV28|TRBJ1-2|many|NA
TGTGCCAGCAGTTCTACCGGGATCGTACGTGGCTACACCTTC
CASSSTGIVRGYTF